These T cell receptor beta chains were read from a single sample in a study of CD8+CD57+ T cells in acquired aplastic anemia. MiXCR, run by TCRdb on the reads, gives a single entry per CDR3 protein. Of a few hundred thousand distinct CDR3 sequences in the sample, almost 50% were seen once. The sample taken for sequencing was sorted CD4+, CD8+, or CD8+CD57+ T cells (not recorded which) from PBMCs. These TCRs come from a human donor with aplastic anemia. The CDR3 runs from the conserved cysteine through the conserved F or W. The D gene is left open where the match is weak. The size of a clone is reported for some rows only, either as once, few or many, or as a class for expanded clones.

d_call clone_size j_call v_call cdr3_nt cdr3_aa
TRBD2 once TRBJ2-5 TRBV15 TGTGCCACCAGCAGAGAGGAGGGACTAGCGGGGGAAGAGACCCAGTACTTC CATSREEGLAGEETQYF
- few TRBJ2-6 TRBV19 TGTGCCAGTAGTATTCCCGGGCCTGGGGCCAACGTCCTGACTTTC CASSIPGPGANVLTF
- many TRBJ2-1 TRBV10-2 TGCGCCAGCAGTGAGTCGACCTTGGGGTTGGACAATGAGCAGTTCTTC CASSESTLGLDNEQFF
- - TRBJ2-7 TRBV7-7 TGTGCTAGCAGCCAACGGACCGGGGGTGAGCAGTACTTC CASSQRTGGEQYF
- - TRBJ1-2 TRBV25-1 TGTGCCAGCAGGACTGATAACTATGGCTACACCTTC CASRTDNYGYTF
- - TRBJ2-5 TRBV7-7 TGTGCTAGCAGCTTAGATAGTATCGAGACCCAGTACTTC CASSLDSIETQYF
TRBD1 - TRBJ1-1 TRBV12-3/TRBV12-4 TGTGCCAGCAGTTACTGGGACAGGGGCGGAGGGGCTGAAGCTTTCTTT CASSYWDRGGGAEAFF
- many TRBJ1-1 TRBV5-5 TGTGCCAGCAGCTTGCGCAGGGGGAACACTGAAGCTTTCTTT CASSLRRGNTEAFF
- - TRBJ2-7 TRBV12-3/TRBV12-4 TGTGCCAGCAGACCCCAGGGGAGTGATGGCTACGAGCAGTACTTC CASRPQGSDGYEQYF
TRBD1 - TRBJ2-7 TRBV20-1 TGCAGTGCTTCCTATCCGGGACAGGGGGGCGTCGAGCAGTACTTC CSASYPGQGGVEQYF
TRBD1 - TRBJ1-2 TRBV25-1 TGTGCCAGCAGTAAAACGACCGACAGGGAGTCTCTCTATGGCTACACCTTC CASSKTTDRESLYGYTF
TRBD1 many TRBJ1-5 TRBV5-1 TGCGCCAGCAGCTTGGGAACCGGACAGGGAAACCAGCCCCAGCATTTT CASSLGTGQGNQPQHF
TRBD1 - TRBJ2-2 TRBV19 TGTGCCAGTAGTACCAGGGGGCTGATCGGGGAGCTGTTTTTT CASSTRGLIGELFF
- - TRBJ2-7 TRBV15 TGTGCCACCAGCGGAGTGGGGAACTCCTACGAGCAGTACTTC CATSGVGNSYEQYF
- many TRBJ1-5 TRBV7-8 TGTGCCAGCAGCTCTTGGGCAGAGGGCGAGCAGCCCCAGCATTTT CASSSWAEGEQPQHF
- many TRBJ2-5 TRBV20-1 TGCAGTGCTAGGGCTTGGGGGGCCCAAGAGACCCAGTACTTC CSARAWGAQETQYF
- many TRBJ1-4 TRBV20-1 TGCAGTGCTAGTGACGGCCCACGTGAAAAACTGTTTTTT CSASDGPREKLFF
- many TRBJ2-1 TRBV11-2 TGTGCCAGCTTCTACCTGGGCAGATACAATGAGCAGTTCTTC CASFYLGRYNEQFF
- few TRBJ1-2 TRBV19 TGTGCCAGTAGTATAGGGTCGGTTGGCTACACCTTC CASSIGSVGYTF
TRBD1 - TRBJ1-6 TRBV20-1 TGCAGTGCTGAGAACACCGGGACAGGGAAAAATTCACCCCTCCACTTT CSAENTGTGKNSPLHF
TRBD2 few TRBJ2-1 TRBV25-1 TGTGCCAGCAGCGATTTTAACGGGGGGTCCTACAATGAGCAGTTCTTC CASSDFNGGSYNEQFF
TRBD2 many TRBJ2-1 TRBV20-1 TGCAGTGCTAGTAGCGGGGAGGCCAGCAATGAGCAGTTCTTC CSASSGEASNEQFF
TRBD2 many TRBJ2-7 TRBV6-6 TGTGCCAGCAGTTACGGAGCGGGGGGGTTTCAGTACTTC CASSYGAGGFQYF
- - TRBJ1-4 TRBV3-1 TGTGCCAGCAGCCGGGGGGATGGTGAAAAACTGTTTTTT CASSRGDGEKLFF
- many TRBJ1-4 TRBV7-2 TGTGCCAGCAGCCCCCAAAGTAGCGCAACTAATGAAAAACTGTTTTTT CASSPQSSATNEKLFF
- - TRBJ1-6 TRBV10-1 TGCGCCAGCAGTTGGACCGGGGGACCCCTCCACTTT CASSWTGGPLHF
- - TRBJ1-2 TRBV7-2 TGTGCCAGCAGTGAATCGAGGGGCTACACCTTC CASSESRGYTF
- - TRBJ1-5 TRBV29-1 TGCAGCGTTGCGGAAGGGGTTCATCAGCCCCAGCATTTT CSVAEGVHQPQHF
- once TRBJ2-3 TRBV7-2 TGTGCCAGCAGCTTGGGCGGGCGAGCGCAAGATACGCAGTATTTT CASSLGGRAQDTQYF
TRBD1 - TRBJ2-7 TRBV15 TGTGCCACCAGCACGGAGACAGGGGAGATGTCCTACGAGCAGTACTTC CATSTETGEMSYEQYF
- - TRBJ1-6 TRBV19 TGTGCCAGTAGTATACAGGGGATTTCACCCCTCCACTTT CASSIQGISPLHF
TRBD2 - TRBJ2-2 TRBV6-5 TGTGCCAGCAGCCTTGGACTAGCGGGGGGGACCGGGGAGCTGTTTTTT CASSLGLAGGTGELFF
- many TRBJ1-6 TRBV7-8 TGTGCCAGCAGCTCGGACATAGGCTCACCCCTCCACTTT CASSSDIGSPLHF
- many TRBJ2-5 TRBV14 TGTGCCAGCAGCCAAGGTCAGGCCCCGGGGGAGACCCAGTACTTC CASSQGQAPGETQYF
TRBD1 once TRBJ2-7 TRBV29-1 TGCAGCGTTGTAGGACAGGGTTTAAACGAGCAGTACTTC CSVVGQGLNEQYF
- many TRBJ1-4 TRBV4-1 TGCGCCAGCAGCCAAGGGGCAGGGGACGGTAAACTGTTTTTT CASSQGAGDGKLFF
- - TRBJ2-5 TRBV7-2 TGTGCCAGCAGCTTACCACCCGGCGAGACCCAGTACTTC CASSLPPGETQYF
TRBD1 - TRBJ1-5 TRBV10-3 TGTGCCATCAAGTCAGGACAGGGTAATCAGCCCCAGCATTTT CAIKSGQGNQPQHF
- many TRBJ2-3 TRBV7-9 TGTGCCAGCAGCCGCAGGGTGCTCGGCACAGATACGCAGTATTTT CASSRRVLGTDTQYF
TRBD1 - TRBJ1-2 TRBV2 TGTGCCAGACGGGGGAAGGGGGCCTCTAACTATGGCTACACCTTC CARRGKGASNYGYTF
TRBD1 many TRBJ1-1 TRBV10-3 TGTGCCATCAGTGCCGGGACAGGGACCATGAACACTGAAGCTTTCTTT CAISAGTGTMNTEAFF
- - TRBJ1-4 TRBV30 TGTGCCTGGAGTGTAGCCCCGGGTGGTAATGAAAAACTGTTTTTT CAWSVAPGGNEKLFF